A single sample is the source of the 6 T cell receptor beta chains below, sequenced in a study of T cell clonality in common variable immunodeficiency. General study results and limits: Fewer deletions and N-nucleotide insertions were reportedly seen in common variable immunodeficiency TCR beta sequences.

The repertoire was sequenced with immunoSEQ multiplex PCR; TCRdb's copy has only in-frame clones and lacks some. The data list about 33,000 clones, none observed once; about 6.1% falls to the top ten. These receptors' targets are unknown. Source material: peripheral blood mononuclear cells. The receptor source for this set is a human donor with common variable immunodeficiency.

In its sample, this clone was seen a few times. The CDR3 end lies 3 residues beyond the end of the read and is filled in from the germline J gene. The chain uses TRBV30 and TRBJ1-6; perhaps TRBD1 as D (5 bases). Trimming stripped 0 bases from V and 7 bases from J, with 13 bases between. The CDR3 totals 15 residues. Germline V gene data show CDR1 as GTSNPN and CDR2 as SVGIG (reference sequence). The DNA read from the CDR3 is TGTGCCTGGAGTGTAAGCGGGCAGGGCAATTCACCC. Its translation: CAWSVSGQGNSP. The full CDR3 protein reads CAWSVSGQGNSPLHF. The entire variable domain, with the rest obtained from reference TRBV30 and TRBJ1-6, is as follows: SQTIHQWPATLVQPVGSPLSLECTVEGTSNPNLYWYRQAAGRGLQLLFYSVGIGQISSEVPQNLSASRPQDRQFILSSKKLLLSDSGFYLCAWSVSGQGNSPLHFGNGTRLTVT.

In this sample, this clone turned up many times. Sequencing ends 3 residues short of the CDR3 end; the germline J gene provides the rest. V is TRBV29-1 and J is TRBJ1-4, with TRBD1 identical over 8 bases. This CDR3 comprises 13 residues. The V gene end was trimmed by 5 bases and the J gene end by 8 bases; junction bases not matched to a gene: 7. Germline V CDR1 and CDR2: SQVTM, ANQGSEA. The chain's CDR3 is CSVRTGSREKLFF. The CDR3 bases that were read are TGCAGCGTTCGGACAGGGTCTAGGGAAAAA.

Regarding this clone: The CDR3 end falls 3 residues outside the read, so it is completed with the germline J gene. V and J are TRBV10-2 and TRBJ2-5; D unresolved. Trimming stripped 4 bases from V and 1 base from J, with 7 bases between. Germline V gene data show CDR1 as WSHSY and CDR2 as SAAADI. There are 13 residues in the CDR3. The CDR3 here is CASSGQSQETQYF. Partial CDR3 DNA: TGCGCCAGCAGTGGGCAGTCCCAAGAGACC.

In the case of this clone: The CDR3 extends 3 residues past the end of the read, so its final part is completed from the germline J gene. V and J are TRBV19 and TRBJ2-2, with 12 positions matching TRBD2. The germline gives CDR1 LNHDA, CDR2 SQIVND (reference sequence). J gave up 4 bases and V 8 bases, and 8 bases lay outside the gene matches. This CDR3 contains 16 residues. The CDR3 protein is CASQLTSGGSTGELFF. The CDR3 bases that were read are TGTGCCAGTCAACTAACTAGCGGGGGGTCCACCGGGGAG. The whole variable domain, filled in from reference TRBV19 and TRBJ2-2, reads DGGITQSPKYLFRKEGQNVTLSCEQNLNHDAMYWYRQDPGQGLRLIYYSQIVNDFQKGDIAEGYSVSREKKESFPLTVTSAQKNPTAFYLCASQLTSGGSTGELFFGEGSRLTVL.

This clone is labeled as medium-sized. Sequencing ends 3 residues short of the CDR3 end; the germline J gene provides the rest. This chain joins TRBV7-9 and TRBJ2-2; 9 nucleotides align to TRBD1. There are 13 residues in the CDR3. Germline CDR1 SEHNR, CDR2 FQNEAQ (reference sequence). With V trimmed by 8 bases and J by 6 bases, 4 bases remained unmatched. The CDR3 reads CASRDRVAGELFF. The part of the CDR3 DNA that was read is TGTGCCAGCCGGGACAGGGTGGCCGGGGAG.

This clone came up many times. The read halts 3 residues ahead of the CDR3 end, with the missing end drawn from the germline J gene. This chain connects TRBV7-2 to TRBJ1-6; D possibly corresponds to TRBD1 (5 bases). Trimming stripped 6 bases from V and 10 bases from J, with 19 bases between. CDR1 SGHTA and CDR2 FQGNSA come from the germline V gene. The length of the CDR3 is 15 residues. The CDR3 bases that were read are TGTGCCAGCAGGCCTCCCGGGACTATGGGGTCACCC. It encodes CASRPPGTMGSP. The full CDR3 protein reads CASRPPGTMGSPLHF.